This TCR beta chain was documented in a study of lymphopenia after photon versus proton radiotherapy. General observations from the study: Post-nadir TCR diversity decline inversely tracked overall survival among those who died. Proton therapy kept repertoires fairly stable, unlike photons, which gained effector/memory cells. Post-nadir diversity loss with photons came from oligoclonal expansion, particularly CD8+ Temra cells.

The method was immunoSEQ multiplex PCR; TCRdb's version includes in-frame clones alone and lacks a portion of them. The table lists approximately 23,000 clones, around nine tenths of them singletons. The length of the CDR3 is 14 residues. The V end lost 5 bases, the J end lost 2 bases, and 13 bases lay between the germline ends. From germline, CDR1 is SGHAT and CDR2 FQNNGV. About this clone: Its antigen remains unidentified.

Sequenced here: peripheral blood, sampled from a patient treated with proton-based radiotherapy. This chain uses TRBV11-2 with TRBJ2-7; no clear D gene. This receptor was identified in a man aged 80 or over with esophageal cancer. DNA for the CDR3: TGTGCCAGCAGCCCCCCGGACGGTACCTACGAGCAGTACTTC. Translation: CASSPPDGTYEQYF.